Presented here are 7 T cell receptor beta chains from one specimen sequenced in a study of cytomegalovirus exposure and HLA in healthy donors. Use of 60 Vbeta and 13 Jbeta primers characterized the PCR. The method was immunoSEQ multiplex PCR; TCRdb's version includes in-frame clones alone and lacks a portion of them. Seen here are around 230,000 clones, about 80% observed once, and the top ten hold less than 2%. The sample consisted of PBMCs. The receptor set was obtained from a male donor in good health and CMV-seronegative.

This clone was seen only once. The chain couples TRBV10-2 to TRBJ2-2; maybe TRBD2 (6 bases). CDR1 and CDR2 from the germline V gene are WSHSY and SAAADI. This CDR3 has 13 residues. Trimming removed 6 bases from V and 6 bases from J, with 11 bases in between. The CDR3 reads CASRATSSGELFF. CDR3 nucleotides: TGCGCCAGCAGGGCAACTAGCTCCGGGGAGCTGTTTTTT.

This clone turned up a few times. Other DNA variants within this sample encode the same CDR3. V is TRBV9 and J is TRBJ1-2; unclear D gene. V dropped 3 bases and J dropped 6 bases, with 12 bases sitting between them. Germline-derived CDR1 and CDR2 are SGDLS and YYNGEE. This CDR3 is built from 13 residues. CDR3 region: CASSADKYHGYTF. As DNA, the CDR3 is TGTGCCAGCAGCGCTGACAAATACCATGGCTACACCTTC.

DNA for the CDR3: TGTGCCAGCTCACCGGGACAGGACTCTGCCTGGGGCTACACCTTC. This sequence encodes CASSPGQDSAWGYTF. This chain links TRBV18 with TRBJ1-2; 8 nucleotides match TRBD1. The junction had 11 bases not matched to a gene; V was cut back by 3 bases and J by 8 bases. CDR3 length: 15 residues. Germline CDR1 and CDR2: KGHSH and LQKENI.

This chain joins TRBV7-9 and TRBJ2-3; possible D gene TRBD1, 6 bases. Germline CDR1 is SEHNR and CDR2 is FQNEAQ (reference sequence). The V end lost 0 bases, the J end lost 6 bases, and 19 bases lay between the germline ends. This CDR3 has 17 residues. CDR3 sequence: CASSLATLGARSDTQYF. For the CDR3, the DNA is TGTGCCAGCAGCTTAGCTACATTGGGGGCGCGTTCCGATACGCAGTATTTT.

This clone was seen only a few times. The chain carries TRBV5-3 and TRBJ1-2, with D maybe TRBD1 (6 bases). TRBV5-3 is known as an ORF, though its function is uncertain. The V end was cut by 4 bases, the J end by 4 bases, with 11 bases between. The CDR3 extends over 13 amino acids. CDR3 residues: CARSPTGPYGYTF. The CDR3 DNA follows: TGTGCCAGAAGCCCGACAGGACCCTATGGCTACACCTTC.

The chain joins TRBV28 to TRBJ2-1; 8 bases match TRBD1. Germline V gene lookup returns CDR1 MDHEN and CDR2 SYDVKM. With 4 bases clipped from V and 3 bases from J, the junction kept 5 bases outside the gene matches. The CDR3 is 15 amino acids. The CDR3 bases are TGTGCCAGCAGTTCAATGACAGGGGACTACAATGAGCAGTTCTTC. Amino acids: CASSSMTGDYNEQFF.

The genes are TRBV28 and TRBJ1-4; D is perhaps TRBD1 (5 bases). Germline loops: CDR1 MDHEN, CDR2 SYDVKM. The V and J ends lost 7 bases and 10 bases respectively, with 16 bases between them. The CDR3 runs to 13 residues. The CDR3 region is CASMVGVGGKLFF. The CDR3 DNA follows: TGTGCCAGCATGGTGGGGGTCGGGGGAAAACTGTTTTTT.